Listed here is a single T cell receptor (beta chain). This clone has at least ten counts. It lacks a known antigen. Per-base qualities were not stored, and no clone one base away is much larger. Before undergoing thyroid surgery, none of the patients had been given any kind of treatment. The study retrospectively analysed patient clinical samples collected from about 2012 to 2018 using T-cell receptor beta sequencing. This sample was taken from a study of metastatic and nonmetastatic thyroid tumors (dated by TCRdb to 2019 to 2021). For the wider study: Repertoires were compared across peripheral blood and tumor or nodule tissue samples from malignant and benign thyroid patients.

The library was built by means of PCR. TCRdb records Illumina HiSeq 4000 as the sequencer. High-throughput sequencing was used to profile the TCR beta-chain CDR3 region of each patient. As for the authors' bioinformatics: A classifier to discriminate distant-metastatic papillary thyroid cancer patients was built from CDR3 differences across clinicopathological groups. To measure repertoire diversity the researchers used the Shannon index, while the Morisita-Horn index served to gauge how similar the tumor and blood repertoires were. TCRdb reprocessed the public reads (quality trimming at Q25 with fastp, clone calling with MiXCR) and kept in-frame beta chains. In this record, the V and J calls reflect TCRdb's handling and not the investigators' own analysis. The sample includes roughly 61,000 clones, with roughly 4% observed a single time. More than 20% of the sample is held by the ten biggest clonotypes.

The investigation overall reported the following: In both blood and tumor samples, TCR beta diversity was reported to be significantly higher in malignant tumors than in benign nodules.

The germline V gene gives CDR1 as SNHLY and CDR2 as FYNNEI. Trimming removed 8 bases from V and 7 bases from J; the gene matches leave 5 bases unexplained. Measured from the cysteine to the phenylalanine, the CDR3 is 12 residues long. This entry keeps only the CDR3 DNA: 36 bases, framed from base 1. This sequence uses TRBV2 and TRBJ2-1; 7 bases in the middle match TRBD2. The specimen was blood. The clonotype originates from a female donor with papillary thyroid cancer or a benign thyroid nodule (not recorded which). Some clones in this sample may be carry-over from other donors' samples. CDR3 region: CASGRERNEQFF. The nucleotide sequence is TGTGCCAGCGGGCGGGAGAGGAATGAGCAGTTCTTC.